This entry lists 18 T cell receptor beta chains sequenced from one sample in a study of T cell repertoires in cytomegalovirus infection (dated by TCRdb to between 2018 and 2021). The listed sequencing device is Illumina HiSeq 1500. TCRdb trimmed public reads at Q25 via fastp, called clones via MiXCR and kept in-frame beta chains. Records with the same CDR3 protein are collapsed into one entry carrying the most frequent genes and DNA. The sample table lists 700,000 to 950,000 distinct CDR3 sequences, about 30% of them with a count of one. Together, the top ten hold around 12% of the sample. These receptors' targets are unknown. This specimen's treatment or condition label, interpreted: in vitro stimulation with specific CMV peptide epitopes to enrich CMV-specific T cells. The sample here was cultured CD8+ T cells from PBMCs, taken from culture after CMV antigen stimulation. These receptors came from a human donor in good health (CMV status not recorded). Some clones in this sample may be carry-over from other donors' samples.

This rearrangement joins TRBV12-3 or TRBV12-4 to TRBJ1-1, with a weak D call TRBD1 (6 bases). The CDR3 length is 12 residues. With 9 bases removed from V and 4 bases from J, the gap between germline ends came to 12 bases. The CDR3 DNA sequence: TGTGCCAGTGAACAGGGTTCCACTGAAGCTTTCTTT. It specifies CASEQGSTEAFF.

The chain's CDR3 is CASSQDPQGDTEAFF. In DNA form, the CDR3 reads TGCGCCAGCAGCCAAGATCCACAGGGGGACACTGAAGCTTTCTTT. The chain links TRBV4-1 to TRBJ1-1; TRBD1 matches 8 bases. The length of the CDR3 is 15 residues. Germline CDR1 MGHRA, CDR2 YSYEKL. V lost 0 bases and J lost 3; bases outside the gene matches: 3.

This rearrangement joins TRBV19 to TRBJ1-1; D remains unclear. V lost 4 bases to trimming and J lost 4 bases, with 16 bases between them. Looked up from germline, CDR1 is LNHDA and CDR2 is SQIVND (reference sequence). The CDR3 length is 15 residues. The CDR3 loop reads CASSNPGLSATEAFF. The CDR3 region has the DNA TGTGCCAGTAGTAACCCGGGCCTTTCTGCCACTGAAGCTTTCTTT.

In its sample, this clonotype was seen a few times. The V gene is TRBV7-6, the J gene TRBJ2-1; D is unresolved. The germline V gene encodes CDR1 SGHVS and CDR2 FNYEAQ. This CDR3 region has 13 residues. The V and J ends lost 6 bases and 6 bases respectively, with 12 bases between them. CDR3 amino acids: CASRITPSNEQFF. The CDR3 nucleotides are TGTGCCAGCAGGATCACGCCTAGCAATGAGCAGTTCTTC. The full variable domain, with the rest looked up from reference TRBV7-6 and TRBJ2-1, is GAGVSQSPRYKVTKRGQDVALRCDPISGHVSLYWYRQALGQGPEFLTYFNYEAQQDKSGLPNDRFSAERPEGSISTLTIQRTEQRDSAMYRCASRITPSNEQFFGPGTRLTVL.

This chain joins TRBV5-4 and TRBJ1-6; tentatively, D is TRBD1 (5 bases). Germline V CDR1 and CDR2: SGHNT, YYREEE (reference sequence). Trimming removed 2 bases from V and 10 bases from J, with 16 bases in between. The CDR3 covers 15 residues. CDR3 loop: CASSLGWGEGSPLHF. CDR3 coding DNA: TGTGCCAGCAGCTTAGGTTGGGGCGAAGGATCACCCCTCCACTTT.

In its sample, this clonotype was seen a few times. The gene calls are TRBV7-6 and TRBJ1-1; no definite D call. The CDR3 loop spans 15 amino acids. Trimming took off 1 base at V and 3 bases at J, with 12 bases between the two ends. Germline CDR1 reads SGHVS; CDR2 reads FNYEAQ. In nucleotides, the CDR3 is TGTGCCAGCAGCTTAGGTAGGATCTTGGACACTGAAGCTTTCTTT. Its protein is CASSLGRILDTEAFF.

V is TRBV28 and J is TRBJ2-1, with 10 bases fitting TRBD1. Germline CDR1 reads MDHEN; CDR2 reads SYDVKM. The CDR3 contains 15 residues. V lost 7 bases to trimming and J lost 7 bases; unmatched junction nucleotides: 10. This CDR3 reads CASIFRDRGWNEQFF. The CDR3 coding sequence is TGTGCCAGCATCTTCAGGGACAGGGGTTGGAATGAGCAGTTCTTC.

This clonotype came up a few times. The genes are TRBV20-1 and TRBJ2-1; 13 nucleotides match TRBD2. With V trimmed by 2 bases and J by 9 bases, 10 bases remained unmatched. Germline CDR1 reads DFQATT; CDR2 reads SNEGSKA (reference sequence). The CDR3 is 16 amino acids. The CDR3 nucleotides are TGCAGTGCTAGACCGGGACTAGCGGGATTAGTGGCTGAGCAGTTCTTC. Residues: CSARPGLAGLVAEQFF.

The chain joins TRBV9 to TRBJ2-1; tentatively, D is TRBD1 (6 bases). In germline, CDR1 is SGDLS, CDR2 YYNGEE. Trimming removed 0 bases at V and 4 bases at J, with 11 bases between. CDR3 length equals 15 residues. The CDR3 sequence is CASSVDTGYYNEQFF. CDR3 nucleotides: TGTGCCAGCAGCGTAGATACAGGGTATTACAATGAGCAGTTCTTC.

This sequence joins TRBV7-9 and TRBJ2-1; 10 nucleotides agree with TRBD2. Germline values: CDR1 SEHNR, CDR2 FQNEAQ (reference sequence). The CDR3 is made up of 17 amino acids. Trimming removed 1 base from V and 7 bases from J; junction bases left unmatched: 10. The CDR3 is CASSLEMIAGGLNEQFF. In DNA, the CDR3 is TGTGCCAGCAGCTTAGAGATGATAGCGGGGGGCTTGAATGAGCAGTTCTTC.

The chain is built from TRBV19 and TRBJ1-5; possibly TRBD1 for D (5 bases). V lost 0 bases and J lost 7, with 16 bases in between. Germline CDR1 reads LNHDA; CDR2 reads SQIVND (reference sequence). The CDR3 is made up of 16 amino acids. The CDR3 DNA follows: TGTGCCAGTAGTATAGATCAGGGTGGCTTTGGACAGCCCCAGCATTTT. Translating gives CASSIDQGGFGQPQHF.

As regards this clonotype: Since a much larger clone is just one base distant, this may be a read error. The chain couples TRBV4-1 to TRBJ2-6; TRBD1 agrees at 8 bases. Germline values: CDR1 MGHRA, CDR2 YSYEKL. The CDR3 spans 20 residues. The CDR3 nucleotides read TGCGCCAGCAGCCAACTAAAGGACAGGGAGACCCTTTCTGGCGCCAACGTCCTGACTTTC. It is translated as CASSQLKDRETLSGANVLTF.

This chain uses TRBV10-3 with TRBJ1-6, with 7 bases lining up with TRBD1. The germline CDR1 and CDR2 sequences are ENHRY and SYGVKD. V shed 11 bases, J shed 5 bases, and the junction held 6 bases outside the gene matches. The CDR3 contains 13 residues. The CDR3 DNA reads as TGTGCCGTCGGGACAGCAAATAATTCACCCCTCCACTTT. The encoded protein is CAVGTANNSPLHF.

J is TRBJ2-7 and V is TRBV19; TRBD1 agrees at 7 bases. V lost 4 bases and J lost 4; bases outside the gene matches: 13. The CDR3 has 16 residues. CDR1 and CDR2 from the germline V gene are LNHDA and SQIVND (reference sequence). CDR3 sequence: CASSTPPDRVDYEQYF. In nucleotides, the CDR3 is TGTGCCAGTAGTACCCCACCTGACAGGGTGGATTACGAGCAGTACTTC.

This clonotype was counted only a few times. The CDR3 sequence is CASSPGTDPSTDTQYF. CDR3 nucleotides: TGTGCCAGCAGTCCGGGGACAGACCCTAGCACAGATACGCAGTATTTT. The chain couples TRBV27 to TRBJ2-3; 7 bases agree with TRBD1. Germline V CDR1 and CDR2: MNHEY, SMNVEV (reference sequence). Germline trimming cut 5 bases from V and 0 bases from J; bases unmatched to any gene: 8. This CDR3 has 16 amino acids.

The J gene is TRBJ2-1, the V gene TRBV6-1; D gene ambiguous. CDR1 is MNHNS, CDR2 SASEGT, per germline. The CDR3 runs 16 residues. V lost 2 bases to trimming and J lost 2 bases, with 13 bases between them. The CDR3 region is CASSEYAPAPYNEQFF. CDR3 DNA: TGTGCCAGCAGTGAATATGCACCCGCTCCCTACAATGAGCAGTTCTTC.

In its sample, this clonotype was seen many times. This chain links TRBV7-6 with TRBJ1-6; D unclear. The CDR3 extends over 16 amino acids. Germline V CDR1 and CDR2: SGHVS, FNYEAQ. Trimming shortened V by 4 bases and J by 7 bases, and 17 bases separated the two germline ends. The CDR3 DNA sequence: TGTGCCAGCAGCTCAGAAGGGATCGCTAGGAATTCACCCCTCCACTTT. Amino acid sequence: CASSSEGIARNSPLHF.

The CDR3 spells CASSPRAAPLFEAFF. The CDR3 DNA is TGCGCCAGCAGCCCTCGGGCCGCCCCTCTCTTTGAAGCTTTCTTT. This chain connects TRBV5-1 to TRBJ1-1, with no clear D. Looked up from germline, CDR1 is SGHRS and CDR2 is YFSETQ. This CDR3 spans 15 amino acids. V was clipped by 4 bases and J by 7 bases, with 20 bases between them. Drawing the rest from reference TRBV5-1 and TRBJ1-1, the complete variable domain is KAGVTQTPRYLIKTRGQQVTLSCSPISGHRSVSWYQQTPGQGLQFLFEYFSETQRNKGNFPGRFSGRQFSNSRSEMNVSTLELGDSALYLCASSPRAAPLFEAFFGQGTRLTVV.